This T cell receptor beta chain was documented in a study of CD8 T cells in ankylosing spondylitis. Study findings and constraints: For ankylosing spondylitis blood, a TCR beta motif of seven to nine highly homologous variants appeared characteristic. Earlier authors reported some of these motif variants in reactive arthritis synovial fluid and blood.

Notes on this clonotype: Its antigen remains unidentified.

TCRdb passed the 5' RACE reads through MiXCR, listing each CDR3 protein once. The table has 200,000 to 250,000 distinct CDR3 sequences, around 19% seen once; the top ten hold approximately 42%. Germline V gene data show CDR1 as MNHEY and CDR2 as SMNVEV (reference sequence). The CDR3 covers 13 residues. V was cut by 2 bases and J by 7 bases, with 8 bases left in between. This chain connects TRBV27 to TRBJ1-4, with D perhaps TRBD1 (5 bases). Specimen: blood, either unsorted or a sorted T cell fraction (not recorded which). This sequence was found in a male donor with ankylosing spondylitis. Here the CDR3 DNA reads TGTGCCAGCAGTTTACAGGGAAGTGAAAAACTGTTTTTT. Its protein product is CASSLQGSEKLFF.